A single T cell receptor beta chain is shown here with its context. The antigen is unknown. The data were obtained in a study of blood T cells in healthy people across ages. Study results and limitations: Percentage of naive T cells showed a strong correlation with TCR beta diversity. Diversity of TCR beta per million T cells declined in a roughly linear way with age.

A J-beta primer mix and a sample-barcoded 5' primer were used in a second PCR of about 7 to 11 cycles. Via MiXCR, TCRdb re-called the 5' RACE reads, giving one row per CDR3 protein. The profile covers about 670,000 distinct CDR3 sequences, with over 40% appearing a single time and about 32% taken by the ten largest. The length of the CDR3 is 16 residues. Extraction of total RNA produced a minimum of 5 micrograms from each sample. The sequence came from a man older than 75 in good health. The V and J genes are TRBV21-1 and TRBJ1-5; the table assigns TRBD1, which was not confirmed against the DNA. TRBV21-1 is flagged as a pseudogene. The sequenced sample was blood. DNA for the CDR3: TGTGCCAGCAGCAAGGGGACAGGGCGGCGGAGACAGCCCCAGCATTTT. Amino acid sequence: CASSKGTGRRRQPQHF.